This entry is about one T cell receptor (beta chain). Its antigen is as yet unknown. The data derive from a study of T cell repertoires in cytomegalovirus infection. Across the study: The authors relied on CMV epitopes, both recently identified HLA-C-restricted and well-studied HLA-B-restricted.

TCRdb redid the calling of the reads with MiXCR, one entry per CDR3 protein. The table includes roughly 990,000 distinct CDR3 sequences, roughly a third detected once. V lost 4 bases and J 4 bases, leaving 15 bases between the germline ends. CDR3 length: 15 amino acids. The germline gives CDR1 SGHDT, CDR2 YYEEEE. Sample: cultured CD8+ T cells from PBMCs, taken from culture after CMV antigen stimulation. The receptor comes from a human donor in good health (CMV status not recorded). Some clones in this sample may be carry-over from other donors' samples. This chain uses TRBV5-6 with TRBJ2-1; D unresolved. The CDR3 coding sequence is TGTGCCAGCAGCCCCTGGACGGGCCCTTACAATGAGCAGTTCTTC. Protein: CASSPWTGPYNEQFF. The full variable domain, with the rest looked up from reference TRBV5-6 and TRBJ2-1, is DAGVTQSPTHLIKTRGQQVTLRCSPKSGHDTVSWYQQALGQGPQFIFQYYEEEERQRGNFPDRFSGHQFPNYSSELNVNALLLGDSALYLCASSPWTGPYNEQFFGPGTRLTVL.